One and the same sample provided the 24 T cell receptor beta chains below, sequenced in a study of persistence of HIV-infected CD4 T cells. Antigen specificity for these receptors is unknown. The stimulus was an HIV-1 Gag 15-mer peptide pool, roughly 1 ug/peptide/mL. Sorting selected CD4+ T cells upregulating both CD40 ligand and CD69. Sequencing used immunoSEQ version 4 in survey mode. Sequencing used immunoSEQ multiplex PCR; TCRdb keeps in-frame clones, though not all of them. The sample records about 25,000 clones, roughly 70% being singletons. This specimen consisted of CD4+ T cells sorted from PBMCs after approximately 18-hour stimulation, obtained from a patient who received antiretroviral therapy. These receptors were collected from an adult man with HIV who was CMV-seropositive.

The gene calls are TRBV6-6 and TRBJ1-4, with a weak D call TRBD1 (5 bases). V shed 0 bases and J shed 4 bases, with 12 bases lying between them. Looked up from germline, CDR1 is MNHNY and CDR2 is SVGAGI (reference sequence). This CDR3 spans 16 amino acids. The DNA for the CDR3 is TGTGCCAGCAGTTACTCTCAGGGTTGGGGTAATGAAAAACTGTTTTTT. It specifies CASSYSQGWGNEKLFF.

This clone was detected a few times. Distinct nucleotide sequences in the sample also encode this CDR3. This rearrangement joins TRBV2 to TRBJ1-2, with D unclear. The CDR3 has 12 amino acids. The V gene lost 6 bases and the J gene lost 2 bases, with 7 bases spanning the gap. CDR1 is SNHLY, CDR2 FYNNEI, per germline. The CDR3 sequence is CASSPENYGYTF. CDR3 in DNA: TGTGCCAGCAGCCCCGAAAACTATGGCTACACCTTC. Using reference TRBV2 and TRBJ1-2 for the parts outside the CDR3, the full variable domain is EPEVTQTPSHQVTQMGQEVILRCVPISNHLYFYWYRQILGQKVEFLVSFYNNEISEKSEIFDDQFSVERPDGSNFTLKIRSTKLEDSAMYFCASSPENYGYTFGSGTRLTVV.

The chain combines TRBV7-2 with TRBJ2-3, with TRBD2 identical over 13 bases. The germline V gene has CDR1 SGHTA and CDR2 FQGNSA. V trimming: 4 bases; J trimming: 1 base; junction bases outside the gene matches: 2. The CDR3 runs 16 residues. The CDR3 region has the DNA TGTGCCAGCAGCTCCGGACTAGCGGGGGGCACAGATACGCAGTATTTT. It encodes CASSSGLAGGTDTQYF.

This clone was recorded a few times. The chain has TRBV19 and TRBJ1-4; D is unclear. V was cut by 9 bases and J by 4 bases, with 3 bases left in between. Germline assignment: CDR1 LNHDA and CDR2 SQIVND (reference sequence). CDR3 length: 10 amino acids. For the CDR3, the DNA is TGTGCCAGGGTTAATGAAAAACTGTTTTTT. It yields the protein CARVNEKLFF.

This chain links TRBV5-1 with TRBJ1-2, with unresolved D. Trimming took 5 bases from V and 0 from J, leaving 11 bases between them. The CDR3 is made up of 14 amino acids. The germline V gene has CDR1 SGHRS and CDR2 YFSETQ. DNA for the CDR3: TGCGCCAGCAGTATAACCAGTGCTAACTATGGCTACACCTTC. Protein product: CASSITSANYGYTF.

The chain uses TRBV5-4 and TRBJ2-1, with 9 bases fitting TRBD1. The germline V gene encodes CDR1 SGHNT and CDR2 YYREEE (reference sequence). This CDR3 is built from 16 residues. V dropped 0 bases and J dropped 4; count of bases not matched to a gene: 5. The CDR3, as DNA: TGTGCCAGCAGCTTGGGACCCGGGACAGGGTACAATGAGCAGTTCTTC. Its translation is CASSLGPGTGYNEQFF.

CDR3: CARTVSRPRTIEAFF. CDR3 nucleotides: TGTGCCAGGACCGTTAGTCGGCCAAGAACAATTGAAGCTTTCTTT. This chain joins TRBV27 and TRBJ1-1; D remains ambiguous. Trimming left V 9 bases short and J 7 bases short, with 24 bases between. Germline-derived CDR1 and CDR2 are MNHEY and SMNVEV (reference sequence). The CDR3 runs to 15 residues.

The DNA for the CDR3 is TGCAGTGCCAAGGACTCAACTGAGCAGTTCTTC. This gives the protein CSAKDSTEQFF. The V call is TRBV20-1, the J call TRBJ2-1; TRBD2 might be the D (5 bases). This CDR3 comprises 11 residues. The germline gives CDR1 DFQATT, CDR2 SNEGSKA (reference sequence). The ends were cut back, 6 bases at V and 9 bases at J, with 12 bases in the middle.

Only a few counts were recorded for this clone. The rearrangement links TRBV6-5 to TRBJ1-6; D unclear. This CDR3 has 15 residues. CDR1 and CDR2 from the germline V gene are MNHEY and SVGAGI. The V and J ends lost 0 bases and 10 bases respectively, with 13 bases between them. Here the CDR3 DNA reads TGTGCCAGCAGTTACTCTCCCGCTCTGGGCTCACCCCTCCACTTT. It is translated as CASSYSPALGSPLHF.

This clone was counted between two and nine times. The chain employs TRBV29-1 and TRBJ2-7, with D uncertain. This CDR3 is built from 12 residues. Trimming removed 4 bases at V and 0 bases at J, with 7 bases between. Germline loops: CDR1 SQVTM, CDR2 ANQGSEA. CDR3 protein: CSVGGSSYEQYF. In nucleotides, the CDR3 is TGCAGCGTTGGAGGCAGCTCCTACGAGCAGTACTTC.

V is TRBV6-5 and J is TRBJ1-3; 7 positions match TRBD1. The CDR3 has 14 residues. Germline trimming cut 4 bases from V and 11 bases from J; bases unmatched to any gene: 11. Germline V gene lookup returns CDR1 MNHEY and CDR2 SVGAGI. CDR3: CASSSSGQAFAIYF. The CDR3 nucleotides read TGTGCCAGCAGTTCCAGCGGACAGGCGTTCGCCATATATTTT.

The chain carries TRBV3-1 (or the pseudogene TRBV3-2) and TRBJ2-3; D uncertain. The ends were cut back, 5 bases at V and 6 bases at J, with 6 bases in the middle. Germline-derived CDR1 and CDR2 are LGHDT and YNNKEL (reference sequence). The CDR3 has 11 amino acids. The CDR3 spells CASSVKDTQYF. In nucleotides, the CDR3 is TGTGCCAGCAGCGTAAAGGATACGCAGTATTTT.

This clone was counted a few times. Here the CDR3 reads CASSQRVGRHEKLFF. The CDR3 DNA reads TGTGCCAGCAGCCAGCGGGTAGGTCGCCATGAAAAACTGTTTTTT. V gene TRBV7-9 combines with J gene TRBJ1-4; D remains ambiguous. This CDR3 has 15 residues. V gave up 5 bases and J gave up 6 bases, with 16 bases separating them. The germline CDR1 and CDR2 sequences are SEHNR and FQNEAQ (reference sequence).

This chain joins TRBV6-2 or TRBV6-3 and TRBJ2-4; tentatively, D is TRBD1 (5 bases). Germline V gives CDR1 MNHEY, CDR2 SVGEGT. This CDR3 spans 13 amino acids. V was pared by 5 bases and J by 7 bases, with 12 bases between. This CDR3 reads CASSTGMWNIQYF. The CDR3 DNA is TGTGCCAGCAGTACAGGAATGTGGAACATTCAGTACTTC.

This clone was found a few times. This chain uses TRBV7-9 with TRBJ2-7; D possibly uses TRBD1 or TRBD2 (5 bases each). Trimming removed 5 bases at V and 2 bases at J, with 16 bases between. This CDR3 is built from 15 residues. Germline V gene sequence: CDR1 SEHNR, CDR2 FQNEAQ (reference sequence). CDR3 in DNA: TGTGCCAGCAGCCCGGACACGGGGATTCCCTACGAGCAGTACTTC. Its protein product is CASSPDTGIPYEQYF. Variable domain in full (rest from reference TRBV7-9 and TRBJ2-7): DTGVSQNPRHKITKRGQNVTFRCDPISEHNRLYWYRQTLGQGPEFLTYFQNEAQLEKSRLLSDRFSAERPKGSFSTLEIQRTEQGDSAMYLCASSPDTGIPYEQYFGPGTRLTVT.

This chain joins TRBV3-1 (or the pseudogene TRBV3-2) and TRBJ2-3; TRBD1 might be the D (7 bases). The CDR3 covers 14 residues. Germline V gene lookup returns CDR1 LGHDT and CDR2 YNNKEL (reference sequence). With 5 bases removed from V and 5 bases from J, the gap between germline ends came to 14 bases. The CDR3 loop reads CASSKAGGLDTQYF. In DNA form, the CDR3 reads TGTGCCAGCAGCAAGGCAGGGGGGCTAGATACGCAGTATTTT.

This CDR3 reads CASSEGHRVYNEQFF. DNA for the CDR3: TGTGCCAGCAGTGAAGGGCACAGGGTTTACAATGAGCAGTTCTTC. The chain combines TRBV2 with TRBJ2-1, with D maybe TRBD1 (6 bases). CDR3 size: 15 residues. Germline CDR1 and CDR2: SNHLY and FYNNEI. V gave up 1 base and J gave up 4 bases, with 11 bases separating them.

The V and J genes are TRBV10-1 and TRBJ2-2, with D possibly TRBD2 on 5 matching bases. V dropped 0 bases and J dropped 6 bases, with 11 bases sitting between them. Germline V gene lookup returns CDR1 WNHNN and CDR2 SYGVQD (reference sequence). There are 15 residues in the CDR3. CDR3 sequence reads: CASSESGGGPGELFF. CDR3 coding DNA: TGCGCCAGCAGTGAGTCCGGAGGAGGCCCCGGGGAGCTGTTTTTT.

The J gene is TRBJ1-4, the V gene TRBV7-2; a possible D gene is TRBD1 (5 bases). CDR1 and CDR2 from the germline V gene are SGHTA and FQGNSA. CDR3 length: 15 amino acids. With 1 base removed from V and 10 bases from J, the gap between germline ends came to 16 bases. The CDR3 is CASSLVGGEDRKLFF. The CDR3 nucleotides are TGTGCCAGCAGCTTAGTTGGGGGGGAAGACCGAAAACTGTTTTTT.

The chain has TRBV13 and TRBJ1-4, with no clear D. The CDR3 length is 14 residues. Germline loops: CDR1 PRHDT, CDR2 FYEKMQ (reference sequence). V lost 7 bases and J 5 bases, leaving 14 bases between the germline ends. The CDR3 DNA follows: TGTGCCAGCACCCTTGGGCAGTACAATGAAAAACTGTTTTTT. The encoded protein is CASTLGQYNEKLFF.

The CDR3: CASSLSAGGDYEQYF. The CDR3 region has the DNA TGTGCCAGCAGCTTATCCGCGGGGGGCGACTACGAGCAGTACTTC. V gene TRBV7-3 combines with J gene TRBJ2-7; 8 nucleotides match TRBD2. Germline CDR1 SGHTA, CDR2 FQGTGA. The J segment lost 3 bases and the V segment lost 2 bases, leaving 6 bases of the junction unmatched. This CDR3 comprises 15 residues.

The chain has TRBV5-5 and TRBJ2-2; D possibly corresponds to TRBD1 (6 bases). V gave up 7 bases and J gave up 0 bases, with 13 bases separating them. Germline loops: CDR1 SGHKS, CDR2 YYEKEE (reference sequence). This CDR3 has 15 residues. In nucleotides, the CDR3 is TGTGCCAGCCGGGCAGGGGACCCGAACACCGGGGAGCTGTTTTTT. It codes for CASRAGDPNTGELFF.

V is TRBV4-1 and J is TRBJ2-2; 12 bases match TRBD2. J gave up 5 bases and V 1 base, and 5 bases lay outside the gene matches. The CDR3 sequence is 17 residues long. The germline V gene encodes CDR1 MGHRA and CDR2 YSYEKL. CDR3 in amino acids: CASSQGLAGVETGELFF. CDR3 in DNA: TGCGCCAGCAGCCAAGGACTAGCGGGGGTGGAAACCGGGGAGCTGTTTTTT.

This chain joins TRBV7-8 and TRBJ1-3; D uncertain. Trimming pared 3 bases from V and 4 bases from J, leaving 10 bases between. The CDR3 sequence is 14 residues long. CDR1 is SGHVS and CDR2 is FQNEAQ in the germline V gene. The CDR3 bases are TGTGCCAGCAGCTTGTTGGATAGGGGAAACACCATATATTTT. Protein: CASSLLDRGNTIYF.